The 32 T cell receptor beta chains below come from one sample, sequenced in a study of T cell responses to AZD1222 COVID-19 vaccine. Clones were sequenced by immunoSEQ multiplex PCR, and TCRdb holds only the in-frame ones, with some missing. The top ten hold about 8% of the sample, which has tens of thousands of clones, 85% to 95% seen once. Specimen: peripheral blood, collected 28 days after the second AZD1222 dose. Every receptor here comes from an adult who received the AZD1222 COVID-19 vaccine.

This clone was counted a single time. V usage is TRBV10-3 and J usage is TRBJ2-1, with TRBD2 matching over 9 bases. This CDR3 spans 13 amino acids. Trimming cost V 10 bases and J 6 bases; bases outside gene matches: 7. Germline V gene data show CDR1 as ENHRY and CDR2 as SYGVKD. The CDR3 nucleotides are TGTGCCAGTTTAGCGGGAGAGATCAATGAGCAGTTCTTC. Its protein product is CASLAGEINEQFF.

The V call is TRBV28, the J call TRBJ1-4; 7 nucleotides align to TRBD1. Trimming cost V 7 bases and J 6 bases; bases outside gene matches: 11. The CDR3 loop spans 15 amino acids. CDR1 is MDHEN and CDR2 is SYDVKM in the germline V gene. In DNA form, the CDR3 reads TGTGCCAGCATTCCACAGGGGACCGTCGATGAAAAACTGTTTTTT. As protein: CASIPQGTVDEKLFF.

The V gene is TRBV24-1, the J gene TRBJ2-1; TRBD2 aligns across 7 bases. V was clipped by 4 bases and J by 0 bases; unmatched bases: 8. CDR1 is KGHDR, CDR2 SFDVKD, per germline. The CDR3 length is 17 residues. The CDR3 sequence is CATSDPGLGSSYNEQFF. The CDR3 DNA reads as TGTGCCACCAGTGACCCCGGACTAGGGAGCTCCTACAATGAGCAGTTCTTC.

The gene calls are TRBV11-2 and TRBJ2-7; D is ambiguous. Trimming pared 1 base from V and 4 bases from J, leaving 8 bases between. Germline V gene sequence: CDR1 SGHAT, CDR2 FQNNGV. The CDR3 totals 13 residues. CDR3 sequence: CASSLVEVYEQYF. The DNA of the CDR3 is TGTGCCAGCAGCTTAGTTGAGGTTTACGAGCAGTACTTC.

V gene TRBV19 combines with J gene TRBJ2-1; maybe TRBD2 (6 bases). V lost 3 bases, J lost 0 bases, and 9 bases lay in between. Germline CDR1 reads LNHDA; CDR2 reads SQIVND (reference sequence). This CDR3 is built from 15 residues. CDR3: CASSMAGSSYNEQFF. CDR3 bases: TGTGCCAGTAGTATGGCGGGGAGCTCCTACAATGAGCAGTTCTTC.

The gene calls are TRBV5-1 and TRBJ2-7; 11 bases are shared with TRBD2. The trim removed 4 bases at V and 2 bases at J, leaving 5 bases unmatched. Looked up from germline, CDR1 is SGHRS and CDR2 is YFSETQ. The CDR3 is 15 residues long. CDR3 region: CASSHTSGGTYEQYF. CDR3 DNA sequence: TGCGCCAGCAGCCATACTAGCGGGGGCACCTACGAGCAGTACTTC.

J is TRBJ2-7 and V is TRBV12-3 or TRBV12-4; D uncertain. This CDR3 is built from 12 residues. The germline V and J ends were trimmed by 5 bases and 2 bases, with 7 bases remaining between them. CDR3 amino acids: CASSTTPYEQYF. CDR3 DNA sequence: TGTGCCAGCAGTACCACTCCCTACGAGCAGTACTTC.

The chain uses TRBV12-3 or TRBV12-4 and TRBJ2-5; no definite D call. The CDR3 has 13 amino acids. V lost 6 bases and J lost 2, with 10 bases in between. This CDR3 reads CASSPQGQETQYF. The CDR3 DNA reads TGTGCCAGCAGCCCTCAAGGACAAGAGACCCAGTACTTC.

The J gene is TRBJ1-5, the V gene TRBV30; 7 bases agree with TRBD1. This CDR3 comprises 14 residues. Trimming at V came to 2 bases and at J to 7 bases, leaving 8 bases not matched to a gene. The germline V gene has CDR1 GTSNPN and CDR2 SVGIG (reference sequence). Written as DNA, the CDR3 is TGTGCCTGGAGTTGGGAGGGGGCGAGACAGCCCCAGCATTTT. Amino acid sequence: CAWSWEGARQPQHF. Using reference TRBV30 and TRBJ1-5 for the parts outside the CDR3, the full variable domain is SQTIHQWPATLVQPVGSPLSLECTVEGTSNPNLYWYRQAAGRGLQLLFYSVGIGQISSEVPQNLSASRPQDRQFILSSKKLLLSDSGFYLCAWSWEGARQPQHFGDGTRLSIL.

This clone was seen only a few times. The chain is built from TRBV19 and TRBJ2-1; 7 bases line up with TRBD1. Trimming removed 3 bases from V and 2 bases from J; junction bases left unmatched: 7. The CDR3 is 16 residues long. CDR1 and CDR2 (germline): LNHDA, SQIVND (reference sequence). The CDR3 reads CASSISRTGPYNEQFF. DNA for the CDR3: TGTGCCAGTAGTATTTCCCGGACAGGCCCCTACAATGAGCAGTTCTTC.

The CDR3 here is CASSSPVAGGRETQYF. The CDR3 region has the DNA TGTGCCAGCAGTTCTCCGGTAGCGGGTGGGAGGGAGACCCAGTACTTC. The chain carries TRBV6-5 and TRBJ2-5; TRBD2 agrees at 7 bases. Germline V lookup: CDR1 MNHEY, CDR2 SVGAGI. V lost 4 bases and J lost 5; bases outside the gene matches: 13. The CDR3 loop spans 16 amino acids.

Notes on this clone: The germline gene is not matched at one end of the junction; a read error may be the cause. The V call is TRBV7-7, the J call TRBJ2-1, with a weak D call TRBD2 (6 bases). CDR3 size: 16 residues. Per the germline V gene, CDR1 is SSHAT and CDR2 is FNYEAQ (reference sequence). CDR3 sequence reads: CASSLEGLGGYNEQFF. The CDR3 nucleotides are TGTGCTAGCAGCTTAGAGGGACTTGGGGGCTACAATGAGCAGTTCTTC.

V usage is TRBV3-1 (or the pseudogene TRBV3-2) and J usage is TRBJ2-7, with 11 bases aligning to TRBD2. V shed 4 bases and J 3 bases; nucleotides not matched to a gene: 8. Germline assignment: CDR1 LGHDT and CDR2 YNNKEL (reference sequence). The CDR3 totals 16 residues. The CDR3 spells CASSRDLAGGHYEQYF. The CDR3 coding sequence is TGTGCCAGCAGCCGAGATCTAGCGGGAGGTCACTACGAGCAGTACTTC.

This clone was counted once. V usage is TRBV28 and J usage is TRBJ2-7; 16 bases match TRBD2. The CDR3 spans 15 residues. The germline gives CDR1 MDHEN, CDR2 SYDVKM. Trimming at V came to 5 bases and at J to 11 bases, leaving 9 bases not matched to a gene. Here the CDR3 DNA reads TGTGCCAGCAGTACTCCGGGACTAGCGGGGGGGAGCGAGTACTTC. Translating gives CASSTPGLAGGSEYF.

This sequence joins TRBV4-1 and TRBJ2-1, with no clear D. This CDR3 contains 15 residues. Germline CDR1 is MGHRA and CDR2 is YSYEKL. With 1 base removed from V and 0 bases from J, the gap between germline ends came to 7 bases. The CDR3 nucleotides read TGCGCCAGCAGCCAAGGACGGAGCTCCTACAATGAGCAGTTCTTC. Its translation: CASSQGRSSYNEQFF.

A note on this clone: The sample carries other DNA sequences with the same CDR3. Here the CDR3 reads CASSFGTGSYEQYF. CDR3 sequence (DNA): TGCGCCAGCAGCTTCGGGACAGGGTCCTACGAGCAGTACTTC. This chain uses TRBV5-1 with TRBJ2-7; 9 positions agree with TRBD1. Germline values: CDR1 SGHRS, CDR2 YFSETQ. The CDR3 is made up of 14 amino acids. V was pared by 2 bases and J by 1 base, with 1 base of the junction left unmatched.

The V gene is TRBV5-4, the J gene TRBJ1-2; TRBD1 matches at 8 bases. Germline CDR1 and CDR2: SGHNT and YYREEE (reference sequence). This CDR3 contains 14 residues. The junction had 2 bases not matched to a gene; V was cut back by 0 bases and J by 4 bases. The CDR3 region is CASSLGTGSYGYTF. CDR3 bases: TGTGCCAGCAGCTTGGGGACAGGGTCCTATGGCTACACCTTC.

The rearrangement joins TRBV3-1 (or the pseudogene TRBV3-2) to TRBJ1-6; 7 nucleotides match TRBD1. J lost 5 bases, V lost 1 base, and 2 bases had no gene match. CDR3 size: 15 residues. Per the germline V gene, CDR1 is LGHDT and CDR2 is YNNKEL (reference sequence). CDR3 in DNA: TGTGCCAGCAGCCAAGGGACAGGCAATAATTCACCCCTCCACTTT. As protein: CASSQGTGNNSPLHF.

This sequence joins TRBV19 and TRBJ1-5; no definite D call. This CDR3 contains 15 residues. CDR1 and CDR2 (germline): LNHDA, SQIVND (reference sequence). Trimming took off 7 bases at V and 7 bases at J, with 20 bases between the two ends. The CDR3 is CASTTRGGSQQPQHF. The CDR3 bases are TGTGCCAGTACCACCCGCGGCGGATCCCAGCAGCCCCAGCATTTT.

The gene calls are TRBV29-1 and TRBJ2-7; the match to TRBD2 covers 9 bases. V shed 5 bases and J 5 bases; nucleotides not matched to a gene: 13. Germline V lookup: CDR1 SQVTM, CDR2 ANQGSEA. The CDR3 has 15 amino acids. The CDR3 DNA sequence: TGCAGCGTTCGCCCCCGAGTAGCGGGAGTACACGAGCAGTACTTC. Its translation: CSVRPRVAGVHEQYF.

This chain joins TRBV28 and TRBJ1-1; a possible D gene is TRBD1 (5 bases). The CDR3 spans 15 residues. The V and J ends lost 7 bases and 0 bases respectively, with 15 bases between them. The germline CDR1 and CDR2 sequences are MDHEN and SYDVKM. As DNA, the CDR3 is TGTGCCAGCATAACTGGGGGTCGGTTGAACACTGAAGCTTTCTTT. Translated: CASITGGRLNTEAFF. The whole variable domain, filled in from reference TRBV28 and TRBJ1-1, reads DVKVTQSSRYLVKRTGEKVFLECVQDMDHENMFWYRQDPGLGLRLIYFSYDVKMKEKGDIPEGYSVSREKKERFSLILESASTNQTSMYLCASITGGRLNTEAFFGQGTRLTVV.

The J gene is TRBJ2-1, the V gene TRBV30, with a possible D match to TRBD1 (7 bases). The CDR3 runs 13 residues. Trimming removed 5 bases from V and 9 bases from J, with 17 bases in between. CDR1 and CDR2 (germline): GTSNPN, SVGIG (reference sequence). Here the CDR3 reads CAWGQGGSSEQFF. Written as DNA, the CDR3 is TGTGCCTGGGGCCAGGGGGGTTCCAGTGAGCAGTTCTTC.

The chain combines TRBV2 with TRBJ2-2, with a weak D call TRBD2 (6 bases). CDR3 length: 12 amino acids. V was pared by 5 bases and J by 9 bases, with 10 bases between. Looked up from germline, CDR1 is SNHLY and CDR2 is FYNNEI. CDR3 in DNA: TGTGCCAGCAGTACCGGGAGCCGGGAGCTGTTTTTT. Protein product: CASSTGSRELFF.

CDR3 sequence (DNA): TGTGCCAGCACCCCGGACAGGGGGCGACCCACTGAAGCTTTCTTT. Translating it yields CASTPDRGRPTEAFF. The chain employs TRBV7-8 and TRBJ1-1, with 11 nucleotides matching TRBD1. Germline loops: CDR1 SGHVS, CDR2 FQNEAQ. After removal of 7 bases from V and 4 bases from J, the junction contained 8 bases not matched to a gene. The CDR3 length is 15 residues.

This chain connects TRBV5-4 to TRBJ2-3, with 7 bases identical to TRBD1. Germline values: CDR1 SGHNT, CDR2 YYREEE (reference sequence). V shed 0 bases and J 5 bases; nucleotides not matched to a gene: 0. The CDR3 is 13 amino acids. This chain's CDR3 is CASSLDRGDTQYF. The CDR3 DNA sequence: TGTGCCAGCAGCTTGGACAGGGGAGATACGCAGTATTTT.

The V and J genes are TRBV18 and TRBJ2-1; 8 nucleotides line up with TRBD2. The CDR3 contains 15 residues. Germline CDR1 and CDR2: KGHSH and LQKENI. Trimming removed 3 bases from V and 8 bases from J; junction bases left unmatched: 9. The CDR3 DNA reads as TGTGCCAGCTCACCTCGAAGCGGGAGCGGCGATGAGCAGTTCTTC. Translating gives CASSPRSGSGDEQFF.

This chain connects TRBV2 to TRBJ2-5; no clear D. There are 11 residues in the CDR3. Germline values: CDR1 SNHLY, CDR2 FYNNEI. V lost 2 bases and J lost 5, with 3 bases in between. The CDR3: CASSEKETQYF. Written as DNA, the CDR3 is TGTGCCAGCAGTGAAAAGGAGACCCAGTACTTC.

This clone occurred once. The V call is TRBV3-1 (or the pseudogene TRBV3-2), the J call TRBJ2-7; D remains unclear. Trimming took off 3 bases at V and 3 bases at J, with 9 bases between the two ends. The CDR3 is 13 residues long. Germline V gene data show CDR1 as LGHDT and CDR2 as YNNKEL (reference sequence). This CDR3 is CASSQGSGYEQYF. The CDR3 bases are TGTGCCAGCAGCCAGGGATCGGGCTACGAGCAGTACTTC.

This clone was observed once. The chain uses TRBV24-1 and TRBJ2-7, with TRBD2 matching over 7 bases. This CDR3 is built from 16 residues. The J segment lost 6 bases and the V segment lost 0 bases, leaving 10 bases of the junction unmatched. Germline lookup yields CDR1 KGHDR and CDR2 SFDVKD. The CDR3, as DNA: TGTGCCACCAGTGATTTGAAAGGGAGGGGTTCGGTCGAGCAGTACTTC. This gives the protein CATSDLKGRGSVEQYF.

V and J are TRBV21-1 and TRBJ2-3; the D call TRBD1 from the table was never checked on the DNA. TRBV21-1 constitutes a pseudogene. This CDR3 is built from 16 residues. The CDR3 DNA sequence: TGTGCCAGCAGCATCAACCTATACAGGGGCACAGATACGCAGTATTTT. Translated: CASSINLYRGTDTQYF.

This chain joins TRBV7-9 and TRBJ1-2, with no clear D. V was shortened by 1 base and J by 6 bases, with 24 bases between the two germline ends. The CDR3 loop spans 18 amino acids. Germline-derived CDR1 and CDR2 are SEHNR and FQNEAQ (reference sequence). The CDR3 spells CASSLGFRVMVLLHGYTF. As DNA, the CDR3 is TGTGCCAGCAGCTTAGGGTTTAGGGTGATGGTTTTGTTGCATGGCTACACCTTC.

V gene TRBV2 combines with J gene TRBJ2-1; 8 bases map to TRBD2. There are 15 residues in the CDR3. The trim removed 11 bases at V and 1 base at J, leaving 10 bases unmatched. Germline CDR1 is SNHLY and CDR2 is FYNNEI. This chain's CDR3 is CAAASGRGSYNEQFF. The CDR3 DNA follows: TGTGCCGCGGCCAGCGGGAGAGGGTCCTACAATGAGCAGTTCTTC.